These 29 T cell receptor beta chains originate from one sample sequenced in a study of blood T cell repertoires in COVID-19. TCRdb's copy holds only in-frame clones and misses some; the assay was immunoSEQ multiplex PCR. Here the sample spans around 60,000 clones, about four fifths being singletons. Sequenced sample: peripheral blood. These receptors originate from a woman older than 75 with acute or convalescent COVID-19.

The gene calls are TRBV4-1 and TRBJ1-2; 9 bases align to TRBD1. CDR1 and CDR2 from the germline V gene are MGHRA and YSYEKL. J lost 8 bases, V lost 0 bases, and 4 bases had no gene match. This CDR3 has 14 residues. This chain's CDR3 is CASSQEQGAIGYTF. The CDR3 bases are TGCGCCAGCAGCCAAGAACAGGGGGCGATCGGCTACACCTTC.

This clone occurred once. The chain couples TRBV11-3 to TRBJ2-3, with TRBD1 identical over 8 bases. Germline trimming cut 5 bases from V and 6 bases from J; bases unmatched to any gene: 10. The CDR3 covers 15 residues. Germline V gene lookup returns CDR1 SGHNT and CDR2 YENEEA. CDR3 nucleotides: TGTGCCAGCAGCCCGGGACAGGCGGAAGCGGATACGCAGTATTTT. It is translated as CASSPGQAEADTQYF. Supplemented by reference TRBV11-3 and TRBJ2-3, the full variable domain reads EAGVVQSPRYKIIEKKQPVAFWCNPISGHNTLYWYLQNLGQGPELLIRYENEEAVDDSQLPKDRFSAERLKGVDSTLKIQPAELGDSAVYLCASSPGQAEADTQYFGPGTRLTVL.

This chain connects TRBV30 to TRBJ1-6; D unclear. There are 14 residues in the CDR3. Trimming cost V 0 bases and J 9 bases, with 12 bases left between them. Germline V gene data show CDR1 as GTSNPN and CDR2 as SVGIG (reference sequence). The CDR3 DNA follows: TGTGCCTGGAGTGTACCGGGGAACCGTTCACCCCTCCACTTT. It specifies CAWSVPGNRSPLHF.

V gene TRBV25-1 combines with J gene TRBJ1-1; D remains ambiguous. From germline, CDR1 is MGHDK and CDR2 SYGVNS. Trimming removed 5 bases from V and 4 bases from J, with 5 bases in between. This CDR3 region has 11 residues. CDR3: CASSPLTEAFF. In DNA form, the CDR3 reads TGTGCCAGCAGTCCCCTCACTGAAGCTTTCTTT.

The chain joins TRBV20-1 to TRBJ1-1; D unclear. Between the trimmed V and J ends, which lost 4 bases and 1 base, there was a span of 4 bases. This CDR3 region has 11 residues. Germline V gives CDR1 DFQATT, CDR2 SNEGSKA (reference sequence). Here the CDR3 reads CSANKNTEAFF. The CDR3 DNA follows: TGCAGTGCTAACAAGAACACTGAAGCTTTCTTT.

The gene calls are TRBV2 and TRBJ2-7; 9 nucleotides agree with TRBD1. Looked up from germline, CDR1 is SNHLY and CDR2 is FYNNEI. With V trimmed by 2 bases and J by 5 bases, 1 base remained unmatched. The CDR3 loop spans 13 amino acids. Here the CDR3 reads CASSEWDRDEQYF. The CDR3 nucleotides read TGTGCCAGCAGTGAATGGGACAGGGACGAGCAGTACTTC.

The chain joins TRBV7-2 to TRBJ2-5; 11 nucleotides align to TRBD2. Trimming at V came to 2 bases and at J to 2 bases, leaving 10 bases not matched to a gene. Germline values: CDR1 SGHTA, CDR2 FQGNSA. The CDR3 spans 18 residues. The CDR3 DNA reads TGTGCCAGCAGCTTACCCCTCCTAGCGGGGGGCAAACAAGAGACCCAGTACTTC. Its translation is CASSLPLLAGGKQETQYF.

The chain couples TRBV5-8 to TRBJ1-6; 7 nucleotides agree with TRBD1. The V gene's germline CDR1 is SGHTS and CDR2 YDEGEE. The CDR3 totals 14 residues. V lost 5 bases, J lost 8 bases, and 7 bases stayed unmatched. For the CDR3, the DNA is TGTGCCAGCAGACAGAGACAGGGTTATTCACCCCTCCACTTT. Its translation: CASRQRQGYSPLHF. Filled out from reference TRBV5-8 and TRBJ1-6, the complete variable domain reads EAGVTQSPTHLIKTRGQQATLRCSPISGHTSVYWYQQALGLGLQFLLWYDEGEERNRGNFPPRFSGRQFPNYSSELNVNALELEDSALYLCASRQRQGYSPLHFGNGTRLTVT.

V is TRBV6-5 and J is TRBJ2-7; D perhaps matches TRBD2 (7 bases). The ends were cut back, 7 bases at V and 3 bases at J, with 16 bases in the middle. This CDR3 contains 14 residues. Per the germline V gene, CDR1 is MNHEY and CDR2 is SVGAGI. The CDR3 region is CASTRARGGYEQYF. Here the CDR3 DNA reads TGTGCCAGCACCCGTGCTAGGGGGGGCTACGAGCAGTACTTC.

This chain uses TRBV10-3 with TRBJ1-5, with 8 bases lining up with TRBD1. V was pared by 10 bases and J by 3 bases, with 5 bases of the junction left unmatched. This CDR3 spans 13 amino acids. The germline CDR1 and CDR2 sequences are ENHRY and SYGVKD. CDR3 amino acids: CANRQGNNQPQHF. DNA of the CDR3: TGTGCCAATCGACAGGGGAACAATCAGCCCCAGCATTTT.

The chain joins TRBV20-1 to TRBJ1-2, with 9 bases lining up with TRBD1. The CDR3 is 15 residues long. CDR1 and CDR2 from the germline V gene are DFQATT and SNEGSKA (reference sequence). V lost 3 bases to trimming and J lost 4 bases; unmatched junction nucleotides: 9. As DNA, the CDR3 is TGCAGTGCTAGTGATCCGGGACAGGGTCTCTATGGCTACACCTTC. This sequence encodes CSASDPGQGLYGYTF.

This clone appeared a single time. The chain uses TRBV7-9 and TRBJ2-2; TRBD1 agrees at 7 bases. CDR3 length: 13 residues. Germline-derived CDR1 and CDR2 are SEHNR and FQNEAQ (reference sequence). The ends lost 5 bases at V and 8 bases at J; junction bases unmatched: 5. CDR3 bases: TGTGCCAGCAGCCCGACAGGGAAGGGGGAGCTGTTTTTT. Amino acids: CASSPTGKGELFF. Full variable domain (rest looked up from reference TRBV7-9 and TRBJ2-2): DTGVSQNPRHKITKRGQNVTFRCDPISEHNRLYWYRQTLGQGPEFLTYFQNEAQLEKSRLLSDRFSAERPKGSFSTLEIQRTEQGDSAMYLCASSPTGKGELFFGEGSRLTVL.

J is TRBJ2-1 and V is TRBV5-1, with D possibly being TRBD2 (6 bases). Germline values: CDR1 SGHRS, CDR2 YFSETQ. CDR3 length equals 14 residues. The V end was cut by 0 bases, the J end by 5 bases, with 9 bases between. As DNA, the CDR3 is TGCGCCAGCAGCTTGGCCACGGGGGACAATGAGCAGTTCTTC. This translates into CASSLATGDNEQFF.

The chain joins TRBV6-6 to TRBJ2-7; D is unresolved. This CDR3 contains 15 residues. CDR1 and CDR2 from the germline V gene are MNHNY and SVGAGI (reference sequence). V was pared by 6 bases and J by 1 base, with 16 bases between. The CDR3 region has the DNA TGTGCCAGCAGCCCTATCGGGTACGGATCCTACGAGCAGTACTTC. Its protein product is CASSPIGYGSYEQYF.

J is TRBJ2-7 and V is TRBV6-2 or TRBV6-3; D might be TRBD2 (5 bases). Trimming removed 6 bases from V and 3 bases from J, with 21 bases in between. The CDR3 length is 16 residues. The germline CDR1 and CDR2 sequences are MNHEY and SVGEGT. CDR3: CASSPSRSGLRYEQYF. Written as DNA, the CDR3 is TGTGCCAGCAGCCCGAGTCGTTCGGGGTTACGCTACGAGCAGTACTTC.

The J gene is TRBJ2-2, the V gene TRBV5-1; no firm D call. The CDR3 extends over 12 amino acids. Trimming pared 0 bases from V and 6 bases from J, leaving 3 bases between. Germline-derived CDR1 and CDR2 are SGHRS and YFSETQ. CDR3 protein: CASSLVAGELFF. The CDR3 nucleotides are TGCGCCAGCAGCTTGGTCGCCGGGGAGCTGTTTTTT. The variable domain in full, completed from reference TRBV5-1 and TRBJ2-2, reads KAGVTQTPRYLIKTRGQQVTLSCSPISGHRSVSWYQQTPGQGLQFLFEYFSETQRNKGNFPGRFSGRQFSNSRSEMNVSTLELGDSALYLCASSLVAGELFFGEGSRLTVL.

The chain has TRBV4-3 and TRBJ2-2; D is undetermined. The CDR3 sequence is 16 residues long. The ends were cut back, 0 bases at V and 0 bases at J, with 8 bases in the middle. Germline values: CDR1 LGHNA, CDR2 YSLEER. CDR3 in amino acids: CASSQDGFANTGELFF. CDR3 DNA sequence: TGCGCCAGCAGCCAAGATGGCTTCGCGAACACCGGGGAGCTGTTTTTT.

The CDR3 sequence: CASSSGTSGIGEQFF. Written as DNA, the CDR3 is TGTGCCAGCAGTTCCGGGACTAGCGGGATCGGTGAGCAGTTCTTC. The rearrangement joins TRBV28 to TRBJ2-1, with 13 nucleotides matching TRBD2. V trimming: 4 bases; J trimming: 9 bases; junction bases outside the gene matches: 6. The germline V gene has CDR1 MDHEN and CDR2 SYDVKM. The CDR3 length is 15 residues.

The V gene is TRBV30, the J gene TRBJ2-3; 14 nucleotides align to TRBD2. In germline, CDR1 is GTSNPN, CDR2 SVGIG (reference sequence). Trimming took 5 bases from V and 6 from J; bases not matched to a gene: 10. CDR3 length equals 16 residues. The CDR3 here is CAWGPGLAGAGDTQYF. The CDR3 region has the DNA TGTGCCTGGGGACCGGGACTAGCGGGAGCGGGGGATACGCAGTATTTT.

The rearrangement links TRBV9 to TRBJ2-5; no firm D call. Germline-derived CDR1 and CDR2 are SGDLS and YYNGEE. V was pared by 4 bases and J by 0 bases, with 13 bases between. The CDR3 contains 15 residues. The CDR3: CASSPPGRHQETQYF. In DNA form, the CDR3 reads TGTGCCAGCAGCCCCCCGGGTAGGCACCAAGAGACCCAGTACTTC.

V usage is TRBV7-8 and J usage is TRBJ2-7, with a possible D match to TRBD1 (5 bases). Trimming stripped 5 bases from V and 3 bases from J, with 8 bases between. Germline assignment: CDR1 SGHVS and CDR2 FQNEAQ. The length of the CDR3 is 12 residues. CDR3 sequence reads: CASSIQDYEQYF. In nucleotides, the CDR3 is TGTGCCAGCAGCATACAGGACTACGAGCAGTACTTC.

This clone is a singleton in its sample. This chain joins TRBV3-1 (or the pseudogene TRBV3-2) and TRBJ2-1; TRBD2 matches 11 bases. CDR3 length: 21 residues. The trim removed 4 bases at V and 3 bases at J, leaving 20 bases unmatched. Germline V gene sequence: CDR1 LGHDT, CDR2 YNNKEL (reference sequence). DNA for the CDR3: TGTGCCAGCAGCCGAGGGTCGTGGCAGGGGCTACTAGCGGGGGTCTACAATGAGCAGTTCTTC. Its protein is CASSRGSWQGLLAGVYNEQFF.

The genes are TRBV19 and TRBJ1-6, with a tentative D call TRBD1 (6 bases). Trimming pared 4 bases from V and 7 bases from J, leaving 17 bases between. The CDR3 has 16 residues. The germline CDR1 and CDR2 sequences are LNHDA and SQIVND (reference sequence). The CDR3 bases are TGTGCCAGTAGTACCCAGAGGGGGTCCGGGAATTCACCCCTCCACTTT. The encoded protein is CASSTQRGSGNSPLHF. The variable domain in full, with the rest retrieved from reference TRBV19 and TRBJ1-6, is DGGITQSPKYLFRKEGQNVTLSCEQNLNHDAMYWYRQDPGQGLRLIYYSQIVNDFQKGDIAEGYSVSREKKESFPLTVTSAQKNPTAFYLCASSTQRGSGNSPLHFGNGTRLTVT.

J is TRBJ2-3 and V is TRBV6-5; 7 bases fit TRBD1. This CDR3 has 15 residues. Losses at the gene ends were 8 bases for V and 0 bases for J; bases not matched to a gene: 8. Germline CDR1 is MNHEY and CDR2 is SVGAGI. CDR3 loop: CASFSGTASTDTQYF. The CDR3 region has the DNA TGTGCCAGCTTTTCCGGGACAGCTAGCACAGATACGCAGTATTTT.

This clone was seen just once. The V gene is TRBV9, the J gene TRBJ2-3, with D perhaps TRBD1 (7 bases). V shed 4 bases and J shed 4 bases, with 13 bases lying between them. The V gene's germline CDR1 is SGDLS and CDR2 YYNGEE. CDR3 length: 14 amino acids. In nucleotides, the CDR3 is TGTGCCAGCAGCCCCAGGGGGGAGGCAGATACGCAGTATTTT. Translating gives CASSPRGEADTQYF.

This sequence joins TRBV19 and TRBJ1-6; perhaps TRBD1 as D (5 bases). V was clipped by 4 bases and J by 4 bases, with 11 bases between them. The CDR3 is made up of 15 amino acids. Germline CDR1 and CDR2: LNHDA and SQIVND (reference sequence). CDR3 bases: TGTGCCAGTAGTAAGGGGCTTACTTATAATTCACCCCTCCACTTT. It yields the protein CASSKGLTYNSPLHF.

CDR3 amino acids: CSASRLAGGTSSYNEQFF. Here the CDR3 DNA reads TGCAGTGCTAGTCGACTAGCGGGGGGAACAAGCTCCTACAATGAGCAGTTCTTC. This chain connects TRBV20-1 to TRBJ2-1; 13 nucleotides line up with TRBD2. Germline CDR1 is DFQATT and CDR2 is SNEGSKA (reference sequence). V dropped 3 bases and J dropped 0; count of bases not matched to a gene: 8. This CDR3 is 18 amino acids long.

The chain employs TRBV30 and TRBJ1-2, with D tentatively TRBD1 (5 bases). The V gene lost 5 bases and the J gene lost 8 bases, with 21 bases spanning the gap. The CDR3 loop spans 14 amino acids. Germline V gene data show CDR1 as GTSNPN and CDR2 as SVGIG (reference sequence). The CDR3 loop is CAWALKGILRGYTF. The CDR3 nucleotides are TGTGCCTGGGCGCTTAAGGGGATTCTTCGGGGCTACACCTTC.

The chain employs TRBV11-2 and TRBJ2-1, with TRBD2 matching over 12 bases. The trim removed 5 bases at V and 8 bases at J, leaving 13 bases unmatched. Germline CDR1 SGHAT, CDR2 FQNNGV. The CDR3 length is 17 residues. CDR3 nucleotide sequence: TGTGCCAGCAGCCCGCGAACCGGACTAGCGGGAATCGATGAGCAGTTCTTC. Protein product: CASSPRTGLAGIDEQFF.